This TCR beta chain comes out of a study of blood T cell repertoires in COVID-19. Study background: COVID-19 samples from acute and convalescent phases originated in the United States, Italy and Spain. The analysed material was cDNA or gDNA that came from T cells, B-cell-depleted T cells, or PBMCs.

As handled by the study authors: Estimation of nucleated cell counts relied on the amplification of reference gene primers. Here immunoSEQ multiplex PCR was the method, and the copy in TCRdb shows in-frame clones only, minus some. The V and J calls and clone size were taken over from that table, and D and trimming were inferred from the DNA. The sample shows some 250,000 clones, about 80% of them seen only once. Germline CDR1 reads LNHDA; CDR2 reads SQIVND (reference sequence). The CDR3 loop spans 23 amino acids. The V gene lost 7 bases and the J gene lost 4 bases, with 41 bases spanning the gap. The rearrangement links TRBV19 to TRBJ1-5; D is perhaps TRBD1 (5 bases). The sequence derives from a woman at least 80 years old with acute or convalescent COVID-19. The sequenced material came from peripheral blood. DNA for the CDR3: TGTGCCAGTAACTGGTCGGACACCCAGGCATGCATCGCTTTTTGGACGGCGAATCAGCCCCAGCATTTT. Residues: CASNWSDTQACIAFWTANQPQHF. Supplemented by reference TRBV19 and TRBJ1-5, the full variable domain reads DGGITQSPKYLFRKEGQNVTLSCEQNLNHDAMYWYRQDPGQGLRLIYYSQIVNDFQKGDIAEGYSVSREKKESFPLTVTSAQKNPTAFYLCASNWSDTQACIAFWTANQPQHFGDGTRLSIL.